Listed below are T cell receptor beta chains from one sample, sequenced in a study of identical twins. Each CDR3 protein gets one entry after TCRdb re-called the 5' RACE reads with MiXCR. The repertoire has roughly 720,000 distinct CDR3 sequences, roughly 18% of them found once; the top ten carry around 13%. Another study also made use of these data, one on T cells expressing NK-cell markers.

The sample taken for sequencing was PBMCs. All receptors come from a woman under 30 in good health. CDR3s include the opening cysteine and the closing phenylalanine or tryptophan. Fields, in order: D gene, clone size, V gene, J gene, CDR3 DNA, CDR3 protein. D genes are given only for firm matches. Part of the rows lack a size; the others show once, few, many or a class for expanded clones.

TRBD1,few,TRBV6-5,TRBJ1-2,TGTGCCAGCAGTTCCCAATTAACCGGGACAGGGCCTGGTGGCTACACCTTC,CASSSQLTGTGPGGYTF
NA,NA,TRBV12-3/TRBV12-4,TRBJ2-2,TGTGCCAGCAGTTTACGTCTTATGGGGTCCGGGGAGCTGTTTTTT,CASSLRLMGSGELFF
TRBD2,NA,TRBV20-1,TRBJ2-3,TGCAGTGCTAGAGAGTGGGCGACTAGCGTAGACAACACAGATACGCAGTATTTT,CSAREWATSVDNTDTQYF
NA,NA,TRBV7-9,TRBJ1-4,TGTGCCAGCAGCTCACGCGTAGGGGCACTTAATGAAAAACTGTTTTTT,CASSSRVGALNEKLFF
TRBD1,few,TRBV7-3,TRBJ1-1,TGTGCCAGCAGCTCCAGACAGGGGGCTATTACTGAAGCTTTCTTT,CASSSRQGAITEAFF
TRBD2,NA,TRBV20-1,TRBJ2-5,TGCAGTGCCCTTCTACGGGAGGGCGCCGAGACCCAGTACTTC,CSALLREGAETQYF
NA,once,TRBV20-1,TRBJ2-7,TGCAGTGCTAGGGGGCCTAGGGAGCAGTACTTC,CSARGPREQYF
NA,NA,TRBV10-3,TRBJ2-1,TGTGCCTCGGGAGGACAGGTGCAGGATGAGCAGTTCTTC,CASGGQVQDEQFF
NA,few,TRBV2,TRBJ1-1,TGTGCCAGCAGTGAAAGGGCGCGGGACACTGAAGCTTTCTTT,CASSERARDTEAFF
NA,few,TRBV18,TRBJ2-7,TGTGCCAGCTCACAGGCCCCTACACGCTACGAGCAGTACTTC,CASSQAPTRYEQYF